One sample yielded the 15 T cell receptor beta chains listed below, sequenced in a study of cytomegalovirus exposure and HLA in healthy donors. Amplification used 60 Vbeta primers and 13 Jbeta primers. Only in-frame clones appear in the TCRdb table, and some are missing; sequencing was by immunoSEQ multiplex PCR. The sample lists 90,000 to 130,000 clones; 55% to 65% were seen once. The specimen was PBMCs. Receptors originate from a woman aged 30 to 39 in good health and CMV-seronegative.

The chain employs TRBV5-6 and TRBJ2-1, with TRBD1 as a possible D gene (5 bases). V lost 5 bases and J 5 bases, leaving 14 bases between the germline ends. CDR3 length: 14 residues. In germline, CDR1 is SGHDT, CDR2 YYEEEE. Written as DNA, the CDR3 is TGTGCCAGCAGGTTGAGGCAGGGTAACAATGAGCAGTTCTTC. Encoded protein: CASRLRQGNNEQFF. Full variable domain (outside the CDR3, taken from reference TRBV5-6 and TRBJ2-1): DAGVTQSPTHLIKTRGQQVTLRCSPKSGHDTVSWYQQALGQGPQFIFQYYEEEERQRGNFPDRFSGHQFPNYSSELNVNALLLGDSALYLCASRLRQGNNEQFFGPGTRLTVL.

The chain recombines TRBV2 with TRBJ2-1; 9 bases line up with TRBD2. The V gene end was trimmed by 6 bases and the J gene end by 4 bases; junction bases not matched to a gene: 4. The CDR3 has 14 amino acids. Germline V lookup: CDR1 SNHLY, CDR2 FYNNEI. Here the CDR3 reads CASRRLAEYNEQFF. The CDR3 DNA is TGTGCCAGCAGAAGACTAGCGGAATACAATGAGCAGTTCTTC.

This clone was seen a few times. This sequence joins TRBV6-5 and TRBJ1-2, with 7 positions matching TRBD1. V dropped 1 base and J dropped 0; count of bases not matched to a gene: 5. Germline lookup yields CDR1 MNHEY and CDR2 SVGAGI. The CDR3 is made up of 16 amino acids. The CDR3 DNA reads TGTGCCAGCAGTTACTTAGGGGGCGCCCCTAACTATGGCTACACCTTC. Its protein is CASSYLGGAPNYGYTF.

This chain links TRBV2 with TRBJ2-7; 7 bases are a match to TRBD1. The CDR3 covers 20 residues. CDR1 is SNHLY and CDR2 is FYNNEI in the germline V gene. V shed 0 bases and J 3 bases; nucleotides not matched to a gene: 20. In DNA, the CDR3 is TGTGCCAGCAGTGAAGCTATAGAAGGGGGCTTCATAACGAGGGACTACGAGCAGTACTTC. The encoded protein is CASSEAIEGGFITRDYEQYF.

The V and J genes are TRBV14 and TRBJ2-4, with 11 bases lining up with TRBD2. With 4 bases clipped from V and 0 bases from J, the junction kept 5 bases outside the gene matches. This CDR3 has 17 amino acids. The germline CDR1 and CDR2 sequences are SGHDN and FVKESK. The CDR3 spells CASSPLGTSGAKNIQYF. The CDR3 bases are TGTGCCAGCAGCCCCCTAGGGACTAGCGGAGCCAAAAACATTCAGTACTTC.

This clone has more than one count but fewer than ten. V is TRBV4-2 and J is TRBJ1-5, with a possible D match to TRBD1 (6 bases). The CDR3 has 17 residues. Germline loops: CDR1 LGHNA, CDR2 YNFKEQ. The V gene lost 0 bases and the J gene lost 1 base, with 13 bases spanning the gap. CDR3 region: CASSQDLEGTSNQPQHF. The CDR3 DNA reads TGTGCCAGCAGCCAAGATCTTGAAGGGACAAGCAATCAGCCCCAGCATTTT.

The table lists this clone with a count of one. The genes are TRBV27 and TRBJ2-3; 10 nucleotides align to TRBD2. The junction had 11 bases not matched to a gene; V was cut back by 2 bases and J by 6 bases. Germline assignment: CDR1 MNHEY and CDR2 SMNVEV (reference sequence). The CDR3 is made up of 17 amino acids. The CDR3 sequence is CASSLPVAGGPGDTQYF. The CDR3 DNA reads as TGTGCCAGCAGTTTACCGGTAGCGGGAGGACCGGGGGATACGCAGTATTTT.

This sequence joins TRBV9 and TRBJ2-2, with D possibly TRBD1 on 5 matching bases. Germline CDR1 is SGDLS and CDR2 is YYNGEE. The V gene lost 0 bases and the J gene lost 7 bases, with 10 bases spanning the gap. The CDR3 covers 14 residues. The CDR3 loop is CASSVGQGYGELFF. In DNA, the CDR3 is TGTGCCAGCAGCGTAGGTCAGGGCTACGGGGAGCTGTTTTTT.

This chain uses TRBV28 with TRBJ2-1; D is perhaps TRBD2 (6 bases). In germline, CDR1 is MDHEN, CDR2 SYDVKM. CDR3 length equals 15 residues. V was trimmed by 6 bases and J by 10 bases, leaving 22 bases between them. CDR3 coding DNA: TGTGCCAGCAGCGGGGCGGGACTCCTGCACGAGGAGCAGTTCTTC. Residues: CASSGAGLLHEEQFF.

This chain connects TRBV7-9 to TRBJ1-5, with 8 bases lining up with TRBD1. Germline trimming cut 5 bases from V and 0 bases from J; bases unmatched to any gene: 3. Germline loops: CDR1 SEHNR, CDR2 FQNEAQ (reference sequence). The CDR3 covers 15 residues. CDR3 protein: CASSTGTGSNQPQHF. DNA of the CDR3: TGTGCCAGCAGCACAGGGACAGGTAGCAATCAGCCCCAGCATTTT.

This clone was detected only once. Here the CDR3 reads CASSEATEAFF. The CDR3 DNA follows: TGTGCCAGCAGTGAGGCCACTGAAGCTTTCTTT. The chain uses TRBV6-1 and TRBJ1-1; D is unresolved. CDR3 length: 11 amino acids. V was shortened by 3 bases and J by 4 bases, with 3 bases between the two germline ends. Germline values: CDR1 MNHNS, CDR2 SASEGT.

The rearrangement links TRBV4-1 to TRBJ2-2; TRBD2 agrees at 14 bases. V trimming: 7 bases; J trimming: 13 bases; junction bases outside the gene matches: 11. Germline values: CDR1 MGHRA, CDR2 YSYEKL. The CDR3 totals 15 residues. CDR3 protein: CASTAGTSGSLRLFF. As DNA, the CDR3 is TGCGCCAGCACGGCCGGGACTAGCGGGAGCCTGCGGCTGTTTTTT.

The chain has TRBV19 and TRBJ1-1; 7 positions match TRBD1. J gave up 4 bases and V 3 bases, and 8 bases lay outside the gene matches. The CDR3 contains 15 residues. Germline V gives CDR1 LNHDA, CDR2 SQIVND (reference sequence). CDR3 sequence reads: CASSMAGGRGTEAFF. The CDR3 DNA follows: TGTGCCAGTAGTATGGCAGGGGGTAGAGGCACTGAAGCTTTCTTT.

This chain links TRBV6-6 with TRBJ2-1, with 7 nucleotides matching TRBD2. Trimming took 8 bases from V and 10 from J; bases not matched to a gene: 11. The CDR3 is made up of 13 amino acids. Germline CDR1 is MNHNY and CDR2 is SVGAGI (reference sequence). The CDR3 bases are TGTGCCAGCTCCCCGGTGGGGGAGGGAGAGCAGTTCTTC. Its protein is CASSPVGEGEQFF.

The genes are TRBV7-9 and TRBJ2-1, with 10 nucleotides matching TRBD2. Germline CDR1 SEHNR, CDR2 FQNEAQ (reference sequence). The CDR3 loop spans 16 amino acids. V was pared by 3 bases and J by 9 bases, with 11 bases of the junction left unmatched. DNA of the CDR3: TGTGCCAGCAGCTTGTTAGGGACTAGCGTTACTGGTGAGCAGTTCTTC. It is translated as CASSLLGTSVTGEQFF.